This T cell receptor (beta chain) stems from a study of T-cell memory formation after mild COVID-19. Broader study findings: Researchers found some responding clones in pre-infection memory, a sign that cross-reactive memory joined.

This clonotype has just a few counts. Its antigen is unidentified. TCRdb called the 5' RACE reads again in MiXCR, with one record for every CDR3 protein. The table includes around 510,000 distinct CDR3 sequences, 20% to 25% detected once. The sample comprised PBMCs or a T cell subset sorted from them (not recorded which). The sequence was collected from an adult woman who had mild COVID-19 (a few samples of this study predate the infection). Cell type and time point are not known.

Written as DNA, the CDR3 is TGTGCCACCAGTGACGACCTAGATACGCAGTATTTT. Translated, it gives CATSDDLDTQYF. V and J are TRBV24-1 and TRBJ2-3, with D unresolved. The CDR3 consists of 12 residues. Per germline, CDR1 KGHDR and CDR2 SFDVKD. The V end was cut by 4 bases, the J end by 5 bases, with 6 bases between.